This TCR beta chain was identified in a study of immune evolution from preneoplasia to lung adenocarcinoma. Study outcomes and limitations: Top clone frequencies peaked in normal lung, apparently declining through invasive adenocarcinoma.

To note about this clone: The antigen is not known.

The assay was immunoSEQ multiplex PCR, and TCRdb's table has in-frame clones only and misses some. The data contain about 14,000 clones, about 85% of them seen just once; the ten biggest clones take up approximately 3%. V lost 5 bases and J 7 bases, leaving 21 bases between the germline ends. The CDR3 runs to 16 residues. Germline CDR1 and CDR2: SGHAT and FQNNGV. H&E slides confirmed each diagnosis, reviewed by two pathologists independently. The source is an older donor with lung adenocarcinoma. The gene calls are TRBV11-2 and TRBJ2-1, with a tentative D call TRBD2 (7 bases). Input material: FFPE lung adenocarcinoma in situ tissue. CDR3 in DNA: TGTGCCAGCAGCCTCGGACTAGTCGGGGGCGGGAATGAGCAGTTCTTC. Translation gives CASSLGLVGGGNEQFF.